The source of this T cell receptor beta chain is a study of cytotoxic CD8 clonotypes in ibrutinib-treated CLL. CDR3 size: 15 residues. Trimming shortened V by 5 bases and J by 1 base, and 13 bases separated the two germline ends. CDR1 is SGHTA and CDR2 is FQGNSA in the germline V gene. Some clones are missing from TCRdb's copy, which holds only in-frame ones; the method was immunoSEQ multiplex PCR. The sample yields about 130,000 clones, approximately 80% seen once. Broader study findings: Higher circulating CD8+ T-cell counts strongly accompanied higher baseline clonality, above age-matched healthy donors. Progressing and sustained-remission patients had different sampling times.

Regarding this clone: Its target is not known.

The chain recombines TRBV7-2 with TRBJ2-3; perhaps TRBD1 as D (6 bases). This specimen was PBMCs, taken after 24 months of ibrutinib treatment. This TCR was recovered from a human donor with chronic lymphocytic leukemia. The CDR3 protein is CASSTTGWGTDTQYF. The CDR3 DNA follows: TGTGCCAGCAGCACCACAGGGTGGGGCACAGATACGCAGTATTTT.